The next 9 T cell receptor beta chains were all read from a single sample in a study of long-term antiretroviral therapy in people with HIV. The assay used was immunoSEQ (version v3.0), run at survey level. Some clones are missing from TCRdb's copy, which holds only in-frame ones; the method was immunoSEQ multiplex PCR. The repertoire holds over 7,000 clones, with over 75% as singletons. Source: unsorted PBMCs, taken 0.1 years after starting antiretroviral therapy. Receptors were obtained from a middle-aged man with HIV.

This chain connects TRBV5-6 to TRBJ2-7, with D tentatively TRBD1 (5 bases). V lost 1 base and J 1 base, leaving 12 bases between the germline ends. This CDR3 contains 15 residues. The germline gives CDR1 SGHDT, CDR2 YYEEEE. The CDR3 DNA reads TGTGCCAGCAGCTTGATAGGTTCAGGGTCCTACGAGCAGTACTTC. It specifies CASSLIGSGSYEQYF.

V gene TRBV10-1 combines with J gene TRBJ1-1, with D possibly being TRBD1 (5 bases). The CDR3 is 12 amino acids. Germline V gives CDR1 WNHNN, CDR2 SYGVQD (reference sequence). Trimming removed 2 bases from V and 4 bases from J, with 5 bases in between. In DNA, the CDR3 is TGCGCCAGCAGTGAGGGGGGCACTGAAGCTTTCTTT. Amino acid sequence: CASSEGGTEAFF.

The chain employs TRBV30 and TRBJ2-7; 7 nucleotides align to TRBD1. The trim removed 3 bases at V and 3 bases at J, leaving 5 bases unmatched. This CDR3 region has 13 residues. Germline CDR1 and CDR2: GTSNPN and SVGIG (reference sequence). In nucleotides, the CDR3 is TGTGCCTGGAGCGCAGGGGGTTTCTACGAGCAGTACTTC. Protein sequence: CAWSAGGFYEQYF.

The chain couples TRBV7-9 to TRBJ2-3; D call uncertain. V lost 1 base and J lost 7, with 15 bases in between. The CDR3 loop spans 15 amino acids. Germline V gives CDR1 SEHNR, CDR2 FQNEAQ (reference sequence). The chain's CDR3 is CASSLEERRRNTQYF. The CDR3 coding sequence is TGTGCCAGCAGCTTAGAAGAGCGTAGGCGAAATACGCAGTATTTT.

The rearrangement links TRBV7-9 to TRBJ1-5; TRBD1 agrees at 9 bases. CDR1 SEHNR and CDR2 FQNEAQ come from the germline V gene (reference sequence). The CDR3 totals 15 residues. The ends lost 5 bases at V and 7 bases at J; junction bases unmatched: 9. The CDR3 sequence is CASSTEQGARQPQHF. The CDR3 DNA follows: TGTGCCAGCAGCACTGAACAGGGGGCCAGGCAGCCCCAGCATTTT.

The genes are TRBV10-3 and TRBJ1-2; a weak D match, TRBD1 (5 bases). The CDR3 runs to 11 residues. V lost 10 bases to trimming and J lost 2 bases, with 8 bases between them. The germline CDR1 and CDR2 sequences are ENHRY and SYGVKD. CDR3 protein: CATGQNYGYTF. CDR3 in DNA: TGTGCCACCGGACAAAACTATGGCTACACCTTC.

This clone was observed a few times. This chain uses TRBV4-2 with TRBJ2-2; the D is unclear. The CDR3 extends over 11 amino acids. Germline CDR1 is LGHNA and CDR2 is YNFKEQ. The V end lost 8 bases, the J end lost 3 bases, and 4 bases lay between the germline ends. The CDR3 DNA follows: TGTGCCAGCTCTGACACCGGGGAGCTGTTTTTT. Protein sequence: CASSDTGELFF.

This clone was detected once. The genes are TRBV18 and TRBJ1-6, with 7 bases aligning to TRBD1. Per germline, CDR1 KGHSH and CDR2 LQKENI. J gave up 8 bases and V 2 bases, and 9 bases lay outside the gene matches. The CDR3 is 16 residues long. The CDR3 loop is CASSPEGGKVYSPLHF. The CDR3 DNA reads TGTGCCAGCTCACCAGAAGGGGGCAAGGTTTATTCACCCCTCCACTTT.

This clone was seen just once. The J gene is TRBJ2-6, the V gene TRBV5-4; 10 positions match TRBD2. The CDR3 spans 18 residues. V lost 4 bases, J lost 2 bases, and 9 bases stayed unmatched. Per the germline V gene, CDR1 is SGHNT and CDR2 is YYREEE (reference sequence). CDR3 nucleotide sequence: TGTGCCAGCAGCCCGCGGCTAGCGGGGGATGCTGGGGCCAACGTCCTGACTTTC. Residues: CASSPRLAGDAGANVLTF.